This is a list of T cell receptor beta chains from one sample in a study of blood T cell repertoires in COVID-19. Clones were sequenced by immunoSEQ multiplex PCR, and TCRdb holds only the in-frame ones, with some missing. Of some 290,000 clones in the sample, roughly 90% were seen once. Source material: peripheral blood. The receptors here all came from a woman aged 40 to 50 with COVID-19, enrolled during active disease. The CDR3 runs from the conserved cysteine through the conserved F or W. A D gene is named only where the DNA matches it firmly. Size tells how often a clone was seen (once, few, many) or the class of an expanded clone, and some rows leave it out.

NA	TRBV9	TRBJ2-7	NA	CASSGVGQYEQYF	TGTGCCAGCAGCGGGGTGGGGCAGTACGAGCAGTACTTC
NA	TRBV27	TRBJ2-2	NA	CATYSAGELFF	TGTGCCACCTACAGTGCCGGGGAGCTGTTTTTT
NA	TRBV5-5	TRBJ1-5	NA	CASSRGVPVGSNQPQHF	TGTGCCAGCAGCCGGGGAGTCCCTGTAGGTAGCAATCAGCCCCAGCATTTT
NA	TRBV7-2	TRBJ2-4	TRBD2	CASSWTSGGGGKNIQYF	TGTGCCAGCAGCTGGACTAGCGGGGGCGGAGGCAAAAACATTCAGTACTTC
once	TRBV27	TRBJ2-1	NA	CASSFQGGGQFF	TGTGCCAGCAGTTTTCAGGGTGGCGGGCAGTTCTTC
NA	TRBV19	TRBJ2-7	NA	CASSIGHRASYEQYF	TGTGCCAGTAGTATAGGACACAGAGCCTCCTACGAGCAGTACTTC
NA	TRBV27	TRBJ1-2	NA	CASSFKEGYGYTF	TGTGCCAGCAGTTTCAAGGAGGGCTATGGCTACACCTTC
NA	TRBV20-1	TRBJ2-2	NA	CSASRGGGAGAGELFF	TGCAGTGCTAGTCGGGGCGGGGGCGCGGGGGCCGGGGAGCTGTTTTTT
NA	TRBV28	TRBJ1-1	NA	CASSRRPTSGSKVFF	TGTGCCAGCAGTAGAAGACCCACTTCGGGGTCGAAAGTTTTCTTT
NA	TRBV29-1	TRBJ2-3	NA	CSVDVRDTQYF	TGCAGCGTTGATGTGCGGGATACGCAGTATTTT
NA	TRBV18	TRBJ1-1	NA	CASSPPRGAMNTEAFF	TGTGCCAGCTCACCCCCACGGGGGGCGATGAACACTGAAGCTTTCTTT
NA	TRBV28	TRBJ1-1	NA	CASSLGATGNTEAFF	TGTGCCAGCAGTTTGGGGGCGACAGGGAACACTGAAGCTTTCTTT
once	TRBV7-8	TRBJ2-3	TRBD2	CASSLRRTSGPPFTDTQYF	TGTGCCAGCAGCCTTCGCAGGACTAGCGGGCCCCCCTTCACAGATACGCAGTATTTT
NA	TRBV30	TRBJ2-5	NA	CAWSPRGETQYF	TGTGCCTGGAGTCCACGGGGAGAGACCCAGTACTTC
NA	TRBV6-5	TRBJ1-1	NA	CASSRATDTEAFF	TGTGCCAGCTCGCGGGCCACTGACACTGAAGCTTTCTTT
once	TRBV27	TRBJ1-1	NA	CASKVPGDTEAFF	TGTGCCAGCAAGGTCCCTGGAGACACTGAAGCTTTCTTT
NA	TRBV7-8	TRBJ1-2	TRBD1	CASSGDRANYGYTF	TGTGCCAGCAGCGGGGACAGGGCTAACTATGGCTACACCTTC
NA	TRBV30	TRBJ2-1	NA	CAGGGPSSYNEQFF	TGTGCCGGGGGGGGGCCCAGCTCCTACAATGAGCAGTTCTTC
once	TRBV11-2	TRBJ2-3	TRBD2	CATKEGRGPTDTQYF	TGTGCCACCAAGGAAGGGAGGGGACCCACAGATACGCAGTATTTT
NA	TRBV18	TRBJ1-4	NA	CASSPTGSEKLFF	TGTGCCAGCTCACCGACGGGGAGTGAAAAACTGTTTTTT
few	TRBV6-4	TRBJ2-1	TRBD2	CASSVTSGGGNEQFF	TGTGCCAGCAGCGTAACTAGCGGGGGAGGTAATGAGCAGTTCTTC
NA	TRBV29-1	TRBJ2-7	NA	CSVEVGDFYEQYF	TGCAGCGTGGAGGTCGGGGACTTCTACGAGCAGTACTTC
NA	TRBV30	TRBJ2-5	NA	CAWSVRETQYF	TGTGCCTGGAGTGTACGGGAGACCCAGTACTTC
NA	TRBV24-1	TRBJ1-1	TRBD1	CATSGTGNTEAFF	TGTGCCACCAGCGGGACAGGGAACACTGAAGCTTTCTTT
NA	TRBV9	TRBJ1-1	NA	CASSVAGTTEAFF	TGTGCCAGCAGCGTAGCTGGCACCACTGAAGCTTTCTTT
once	TRBV3-1/TRBV3-2	TRBJ2-3	TRBD1	CASSRQGTSTDTQYF	TGTGCCAGCAGCCGACAGGGAACTAGCACAGATACGCAGTATTTT
NA	TRBV7-2	TRBJ1-5	TRBD1	CASSGQGHQPQHF	TGTGCCAGCAGCGGACAGGGCCATCAGCCCCAGCATTTT
NA	TRBV5-1	TRBJ2-5	NA	CASSLIQGVGETQYF	TGCGCCAGCAGCTTGATCCAGGGCGTGGGAGAGACCCAGTACTTC
NA	TRBV19	TRBJ2-3	NA	CASSIGTWEDTQYF	TGTGCCAGTAGTATAGGGACGTGGGAGGATACGCAGTATTTT
NA	TRBV19	TRBJ1-2	NA	CASSMGSRNYGYTF	TGTGCCAGTAGTATGGGCAGTAGGAACTATGGCTACACCTTC
NA	TRBV7-6	TRBJ2-7	NA	CASSHDTSRSEQYF	TGTGCCAGCAGCCATGACACCTCCCGGTCAGAGCAGTACTTC
NA	TRBV5-6	TRBJ1-2	TRBD1	CASSPDRLDGYTF	TGTGCCAGCAGCCCGGACAGGCTGGATGGCTACACCTTC
NA	TRBV6-6	TRBJ1-3	NA	CASTSRERNTIYF	TGTGCCAGCACCTCAAGGGAGCGAAACACCATATATTTT
once	TRBV19	TRBJ2-7	TRBD1	CASGTGGYEQYF	TGTGCCAGTGGGACAGGGGGCTACGAGCAGTACTTC
NA	TRBV5-1	TRBJ1-6	NA	CASSLEGSTPLHF	TGCGCCAGCAGCTTGGAGGGGTCGACACCCCTCCACTTT
NA	TRBV5-1	TRBJ1-2	NA	CASSLGLRPGYTF	TGCGCCAGCAGCTTAGGACTTCGCCCTGGCTACACCTTC
NA	TRBV25-1	TRBJ2-7	NA	CASSGDNSYEQYF	TGTGCCAGCAGTGGGGACAACTCCTACGAGCAGTACTTC
NA	TRBV10-3	TRBJ2-2	NA	CAIKQENTGELFF	TGTGCCATCAAACAGGAGAACACCGGGGAGCTGTTTTTT
NA	TRBV6-5	TRBJ1-2	TRBD1	CASSRGGTANYGYTF	TGTGCCAGCAGCCGAGGCGGGACAGCTAACTATGGCTACACCTTC
NA	TRBV24-1	TRBJ2-5	TRBD1	CATSDPRGPETQHF	TGTGCCACCAGTGATCCGAGGGGGCCGGAGACCCAGCACTTC
NA	TRBV28	TRBJ1-1	TRBD1	CASSVTGGEAFF	TGTGCCAGCAGTGTAACAGGGGGGGAAGCTTTCTTT
NA	TRBV7-6	TRBJ1-2	NA	CASSSTGAAGGYTF	TGTGCCAGCAGCTCGACGGGAGCCGCAGGGGGCTACACCTTC
NA	TRBV7-2	TRBJ1-1	NA	CASSLGDRRNTEAFF	TGTGCCAGCAGCTTGGGTGACAGGAGGAACACTGAAGCTTTCTTT
NA	TRBV27	TRBJ2-3	TRBD2	CASRLAGVGDTQYF	TGTGCCAGCAGATTAGCGGGAGTTGGAGATACGCAGTATTTT
NA	TRBV6-6	TRBJ2-3	TRBD1	CASTKRGLDTDTQYF	TGTGCCAGCACTAAAAGGGGGCTAGACACAGATACGCAGTATTTT
NA	TRBV6-2/TRBV6-3	TRBJ2-2	NA	CASSPSGNVYTGELFF	TGTGCCAGCAGTCCCTCAGGGAATGTGTACACCGGGGAGCTGTTTTTT
NA	TRBV5-1	TRBJ2-7	NA	CASSGGYYEQYF	TGCGCCAGCAGCGGGGGGTACTACGAGCAGTACTTC
NA	TRBV18	TRBJ2-7	TRBD1	CASSPLRQGPTGEQYF	TGTGCCAGCTCACCGCTAAGACAGGGACCCACGGGCGAGCAGTACTTC
once	TRBV4-3	TRBJ2-5	TRBD1	CASSQGTGDIPFSETQYF	TGCGCCAGCAGCCAGGGGACAGGGGATATTCCGTTTTCTGAGACCCAGTACTTC
NA	TRBV29-1	TRBJ1-2	TRBD1	CSVPPIDREANYGYTF	TGCAGCGTTCCCCCGATTGACAGGGAAGCTAACTATGGCTACACCTTC
NA	TRBV24-1	TRBJ2-1	TRBD1	CATSDTSTGVDEQFF	TGTGCCACCAGTGATACCTCGACAGGGGTCGATGAGCAGTTCTTC
NA	TRBV7-2	TRBJ2-3	TRBD2	CASSLPSGRSADTQYF	TGTGCCAGCAGCCTCCCTAGCGGGAGGTCGGCAGATACGCAGTATTTT
few	TRBV5-1	TRBJ1-5	TRBD1	CASSPGTGGGNQPQHF	TGCGCCAGCAGCCCTGGGACAGGGGGAGGGAATCAGCCCCAGCATTTT
NA	TRBV19	TRBJ2-3	TRBD1	CASSWDRNTDTQYF	TGTGCCAGTAGTTGGGACAGAAACACAGATACGCAGTATTTT
NA	TRBV7-3	TRBJ1-1	NA	CASSPQGSGTEAFF	TGTGCCAGCAGCCCTCAGGGCTCGGGCACTGAAGCTTTCTTT
NA	TRBV6-5	TRBJ2-5	TRBD1	CASRGQGGETQYF	TGTGCCAGCCGGGGACAGGGCGGCGAGACCCAGTACTTC